Following are 14 T cell receptor beta chains from one sample sequenced in a study of control samples from healthy donors and cancer patients. Assay: immunoSEQ multiplex PCR; the TCRdb copy retains only in-frame clones and omits some. The sample consists of 80,000 to 85,000 clones, over 75% of them appearing once. The sequencing input was blood. The receptors stem from a woman between 45 and 65 years old in good health.

The V call is TRBV3-1 (or the pseudogene TRBV3-2), the J call TRBJ1-1; D gene ambiguous. Germline lookup yields CDR1 LGHDT and CDR2 YNNKEL (reference sequence). V dropped 4 bases and J dropped 5 bases, with 11 bases sitting between them. The CDR3 has 13 residues. The DNA of the CDR3 is TGTGCCAGCAGCCGGGTAGGGCGAACTGAAGCTTTCTTT. Its protein product is CASSRVGRTEAFF.

The rearrangement joins TRBV6-6 to TRBJ1-1; the match to TRBD1 covers 11 bases. V lost 10 bases and J lost 3; bases outside the gene matches: 4. The CDR3 has 13 residues. Germline loops: CDR1 MNHNY, CDR2 SVGAGI (reference sequence). CDR3 sequence: CAIQGQGDTEAFF. The DNA of the CDR3 is TGTGCCATACAGGGACAGGGGGACACTGAAGCTTTCTTT.

This chain uses TRBV30 with TRBJ2-1; 9 bases match TRBD1. The germline CDR1 and CDR2 sequences are GTSNPN and SVGIG (reference sequence). With V trimmed by 5 bases and J by 12 bases, 14 bases remained unmatched. The CDR3 is 14 amino acids. DNA for the CDR3: TGTGCCTGGTCGGACAAGTACAGGGGGCTTACGCAGTTCTTC. Translation gives CAWSDKYRGLTQFF. Supplemented by reference TRBV30 and TRBJ2-1, the full variable domain reads SQTIHQWPATLVQPVGSPLSLECTVEGTSNPNLYWYRQAAGRGLQLLFYSVGIGQISSEVPQNLSASRPQDRQFILSSKKLLLSDSGFYLCAWSDKYRGLTQFFGPGTRLTVL.

V gene TRBV2 combines with J gene TRBJ1-5; D is perhaps TRBD1 (6 bases). Germline V gene data show CDR1 as SNHLY and CDR2 as FYNNEI. Trimming took off 7 bases at V and 4 bases at J, with 17 bases between the two ends. The CDR3 is 15 amino acids. Written as DNA, the CDR3 is TGTGCCAGCAAAACAAACAGGGTGCTAAATCAGCCCCAGCATTTT. Its protein product is CASKTNRVLNQPQHF.

The chain couples TRBV6-2 or TRBV6-3 to TRBJ1-2; D unresolved. V dropped 5 bases and J dropped 7 bases, with 11 bases sitting between them. Germline V gene sequence: CDR1 MNHEY, CDR2 SVGEGT. The length of the CDR3 is 12 residues. The CDR3 DNA reads as TGTGCCAGCAGTATCAGGAAAACTGGCTACACCTTC. Its translation is CASSIRKTGYTF.

The chain uses TRBV7-2 and TRBJ2-7; D possibly uses TRBD1 or TRBD2 (5 bases each). The V gene's germline CDR1 is SGHTA and CDR2 FQGNSA. V was trimmed by 1 base and J by 5 bases, leaving 9 bases between them. This CDR3 spans 13 amino acids. As DNA, the CDR3 is TGTGCCAGCAGCTTAGGAGGGGCGGACGAGCAGTACTTC. Translating gives CASSLGGADEQYF. The whole variable domain, remainder taken from reference TRBV7-2 and TRBJ2-7, is GAGVSQSPSNKVTEKGKDVELRCDPISGHTALYWYRQSLGQGLEFLIYFQGNSAPDKSGLPSDRFSAERTGGSVSTLTIQRTQQEDSAVYLCASSLGGADEQYFGPGTRLTVT.

The chain uses TRBV5-1 and TRBJ2-7, with D perhaps matching TRBD1 or TRBD2 (5 bases each). The germline V gene has CDR1 SGHRS and CDR2 YFSETQ. V was cut by 3 bases and J by 4 bases, with 17 bases left in between. The CDR3 spans 15 residues. The CDR3 bases are TGCGCCAGCAGCTGGGATCCGGGGCTTATTTACGAGCAGTACTTC. Translated, it gives CASSWDPGLIYEQYF.

This clone was detected once. Written as DNA, the CDR3 is TGTGCCAGTAGTATACATGCCAGGCTAAATGAAAAACTGTTTTTT. Protein: CASSIHARLNEKLFF. The rearrangement uses TRBV19 and TRBJ1-4; no definite D call. The V and J ends lost 2 bases and 5 bases respectively, with 12 bases between them. The germline gives CDR1 LNHDA, CDR2 SQIVND (reference sequence). The CDR3 sequence is 15 residues long. The complete variable domain, with remaining parts taken from reference TRBV19 and TRBJ1-4, reads DGGITQSPKYLFRKEGQNVTLSCEQNLNHDAMYWYRQDPGQGLRLIYYSQIVNDFQKGDIAEGYSVSREKKESFPLTVTSAQKNPTAFYLCASSIHARLNEKLFFGSGTQLSVL.

The genes are TRBV5-1 and TRBJ1-2, with TRBD1 as a possible D gene (5 bases). CDR1 is SGHRS, CDR2 YFSETQ, per germline. This CDR3 has 16 amino acids. The V end lost 0 bases, the J end lost 3 bases, and 15 bases lay between the germline ends. CDR3 protein: CASSLGGTGYDYGYTF. The DNA for the CDR3 is TGCGCCAGCAGCTTGGGCGGGACGGGGTACGACTATGGCTACACCTTC.

V usage is TRBV12-3 or TRBV12-4 and J usage is TRBJ2-3, with no clear D. V lost 5 bases to trimming and J lost 5 bases, with 2 bases between them. The CDR3 extends over 10 amino acids. CDR3 sequence: CASSKDTQYF. The CDR3, as DNA: TGTGCCAGCAGTAAAGATACGCAGTATTTT.

This chain connects TRBV5-6 to TRBJ2-3, with 8 bases lining up with TRBD2. With 0 bases clipped from V and 11 bases from J, the junction kept 2 bases outside the gene matches. Germline assignment: CDR1 SGHDT and CDR2 YYEEEE. The CDR3 has 12 residues. The CDR3 reads CASSLVLAEQYF. The CDR3, as DNA: TGTGCCAGCAGCTTGGTACTAGCGGAGCAGTATTTT.

As concerns this clone: This likely comes from a read error, as the CDR3 has no conserved phenylalanine or tryptophan at its end. The DNA is left out, because the CDR3 cannot be placed on it with certainty; the CDR3 is given as TCRdb lists it. V is TRBV2 and J is TRBJ1-4. Looked up from germline, CDR1 is SNHLY and CDR2 is FYNNEI. The CDR3 extends over 8 residues, inclusive of both ends. The CDR3 sequence is CASSPPRG.

This clone showed up just once. The V gene is TRBV2, the J gene TRBJ2-1; 8 bases are a match to TRBD2. The CDR3 loop spans 13 amino acids. The germline V gene has CDR1 SNHLY and CDR2 FYNNEI. J gave up 6 bases and V 8 bases, and 6 bases lay outside the gene matches. The CDR3, as DNA: TGTGCCAGCGGGGGACTAGGGGGCAATGAGCAGTTCTTC. It is translated as CASGGLGGNEQFF.

This clone was seen a handful of times. J is TRBJ2-1 and V is TRBV11-2; 13 nucleotides agree with TRBD2. V was pared by 6 bases and J by 8 bases, with 10 bases of the junction left unmatched. This CDR3 has 16 residues. Germline V CDR1 and CDR2: SGHAT, FQNNGV. CDR3 sequence: CASSFNGLAGADEQFF. The DNA of the CDR3 is TGTGCCAGCAGTTTTAACGGACTAGCGGGGGCAGATGAGCAGTTCTTC. Complete variable domain (other parts from reference TRBV11-2 and TRBJ2-1): EAGVAQSPRYKIIEKRQSVAFWCNPISGHATLYWYQQILGQGPKLLIQFQNNGVVDDSQLPKDRFSAERLKGVDSTLKIQPAKLEDSAVYLCASSFNGLAGADEQFFGPGTRLTVL.